This is a list of T cell receptor beta chains from one sample in a study of neoadjuvant nivolumab and ipilimumab in lung cancer. Assay: immunoSEQ multiplex PCR; the TCRdb copy retains only in-frame clones and omits some. The sample carries some 20,000 clones, roughly 79% recorded once. Sequenced here: tumor tissue, sampled after neoadjuvant nivolumab, alone or with ipilimumab, at or shortly before surgery. The receptors were sampled from an adult with non-small cell lung cancer. CDR3s include the opening cysteine and the closing phenylalanine or tryptophan. Each record gives: V gene, J gene, CDR3 length, clone size, CDR3 protein. Only part of the rows carry a size: once, few, many, or a class if the clone is expanded.

TRBV27	TRBJ2-7	14	few	CASSFQGRSYEQYF
TRBV29-1	TRBJ2-3	15	-	CSVEDVGRSTDTQYF
TRBV4-2	TRBJ2-5	16	-	CASSQGVTQGQETQYF
TRBV20-1	TRBJ1-2	10	-	CSARDRGYTF
TRBV30	TRBJ1-1	13	few	CAWSSWGGTEAFF
TRBV29-1	TRBJ2-3	12	few	CSARTNTDTQYF
TRBV4-2	TRBJ1-5	17	-	CASSQVWTGRLYQPQHF
TRBV6-1	TRBJ1-1	14	few	CASSGTAFYTEAFF
TRBV30	TRBJ2-7	12	-	CAWREGSREQYF
TRBV15	TRBJ1-5	13	-	CATSREGGQPQHF
TRBV4-1	TRBJ1-2	12	-	CASSQEGYGYTF
TRBV5-4	TRBJ2-5	13	-	CASSLVQQETQYF
TRBV7-8	TRBJ1-1	14	-	CASSDGGLLTEAFF
TRBV4-3	TRBJ2-2	16	-	CASSQDRDLFTGELFF
TRBV5-4	TRBJ2-2	14	-	CATSGQGHTGELFF
TRBV29-1	TRBJ2-1	13	-	CSVLIQGGNEQFF
TRBV5-1	TRBJ2-3	12	-	CASSLLADTQYF
TRBV7-8	TRBJ1-2	13	-	CASSLGAGDGYTF
TRBV5-6	TRBJ2-1	15	-	CASSGGTGIVNEQFF
TRBV5-1	TRBJ2-7	14	-	CASSRDLSSYEQYF
TRBV7-9	TRBJ1-2	12	-	CASSEVGYGYTF
TRBV6-1	TRBJ1-1	13	-	CATQTEGNTEAFF
TRBV5-4	TRBJ2-3	15	once	CASRTSGGRTDTQYF
TRBV5-6	TRBJ1-3	15	-	CASMDGVRPGNTIYF
TRBV5-4	TRBJ2-2	15	-	CASSLRTGETGELFF
TRBV6-5	TRBJ1-3	13	once	CASSYDRGNTIYF
TRBV7-8	TRBJ1-2	13	-	CASTLDRGYGYTF
TRBV4-3	TRBJ1-2	19	-	CASSQDPSTGGAGYYGYTF
TRBV7-2	TRBJ1-1	15	-	CASSSRAGARTEAFF
TRBV7-7	TRBJ2-3	13	few	CASSRGYTDTQYF
TRBV18	TRBJ2-7	14	few	CASSPGGTINEQYF
TRBV6-5	TRBJ1-1	14	once	CASRTGGWVAEAFF
TRBV6-1	TRBJ1-6	15	few	CASSEGFPLNSPLHF
TRBV18	TRBJ1-1	13	-	CASSPLMNTEAFF
TRBV5-6	TRBJ2-3	16	-	CASSSRLRDLPDTQYF
TRBV5-1	TRBJ2-6	15	-	CASSFITSGANVLTF
TRBV2	TRBJ2-3	17	few	CASSDGTGGPFTDTQYF
TRBV4-3	TRBJ1-4	14	-	CASSPVAGDEKLFF
TRBV7-2	TRBJ2-7	13	-	CASSPNHRYEQYF
TRBV4-2	TRBJ2-2	18	-	CASSQDGLAGADTGELFF
TRBV4-3	TRBJ2-5	13	-	CASSHGGGETQYF
TRBV7-2	TRBJ2-1	15	few	CASSLGAGSYNEQFF
TRBV18	TRBJ2-2	15	-	CASSRDRANTGELFF
TRBV4-3	TRBJ1-6	10	few	CAEVESPLHF
TRBV19	TRBJ1-5	12	-	CASGVNNQPQHF
TRBV13	TRBJ2-7	18	-	CASSLADWVAGFTYEQYF
TRBV18	TRBJ1-1	16	-	CASSPRKGGMNTEAFF